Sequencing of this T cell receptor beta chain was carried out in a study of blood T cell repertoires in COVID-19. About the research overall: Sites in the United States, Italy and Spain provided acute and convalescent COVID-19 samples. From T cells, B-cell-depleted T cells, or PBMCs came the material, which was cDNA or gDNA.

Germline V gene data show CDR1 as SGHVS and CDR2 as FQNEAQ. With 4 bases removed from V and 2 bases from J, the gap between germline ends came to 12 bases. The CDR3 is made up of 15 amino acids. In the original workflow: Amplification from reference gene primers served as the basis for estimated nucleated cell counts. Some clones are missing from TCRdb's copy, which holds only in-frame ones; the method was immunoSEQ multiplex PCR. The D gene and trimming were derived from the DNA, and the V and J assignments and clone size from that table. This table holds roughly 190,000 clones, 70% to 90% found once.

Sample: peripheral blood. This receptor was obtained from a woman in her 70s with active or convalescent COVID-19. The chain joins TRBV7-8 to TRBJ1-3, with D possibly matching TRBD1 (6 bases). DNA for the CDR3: TGTGCCAGCAGCTCGACAGGTGGGGCTGGAAACACCATATATTTT. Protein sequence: CASSSTGGAGNTIYF.